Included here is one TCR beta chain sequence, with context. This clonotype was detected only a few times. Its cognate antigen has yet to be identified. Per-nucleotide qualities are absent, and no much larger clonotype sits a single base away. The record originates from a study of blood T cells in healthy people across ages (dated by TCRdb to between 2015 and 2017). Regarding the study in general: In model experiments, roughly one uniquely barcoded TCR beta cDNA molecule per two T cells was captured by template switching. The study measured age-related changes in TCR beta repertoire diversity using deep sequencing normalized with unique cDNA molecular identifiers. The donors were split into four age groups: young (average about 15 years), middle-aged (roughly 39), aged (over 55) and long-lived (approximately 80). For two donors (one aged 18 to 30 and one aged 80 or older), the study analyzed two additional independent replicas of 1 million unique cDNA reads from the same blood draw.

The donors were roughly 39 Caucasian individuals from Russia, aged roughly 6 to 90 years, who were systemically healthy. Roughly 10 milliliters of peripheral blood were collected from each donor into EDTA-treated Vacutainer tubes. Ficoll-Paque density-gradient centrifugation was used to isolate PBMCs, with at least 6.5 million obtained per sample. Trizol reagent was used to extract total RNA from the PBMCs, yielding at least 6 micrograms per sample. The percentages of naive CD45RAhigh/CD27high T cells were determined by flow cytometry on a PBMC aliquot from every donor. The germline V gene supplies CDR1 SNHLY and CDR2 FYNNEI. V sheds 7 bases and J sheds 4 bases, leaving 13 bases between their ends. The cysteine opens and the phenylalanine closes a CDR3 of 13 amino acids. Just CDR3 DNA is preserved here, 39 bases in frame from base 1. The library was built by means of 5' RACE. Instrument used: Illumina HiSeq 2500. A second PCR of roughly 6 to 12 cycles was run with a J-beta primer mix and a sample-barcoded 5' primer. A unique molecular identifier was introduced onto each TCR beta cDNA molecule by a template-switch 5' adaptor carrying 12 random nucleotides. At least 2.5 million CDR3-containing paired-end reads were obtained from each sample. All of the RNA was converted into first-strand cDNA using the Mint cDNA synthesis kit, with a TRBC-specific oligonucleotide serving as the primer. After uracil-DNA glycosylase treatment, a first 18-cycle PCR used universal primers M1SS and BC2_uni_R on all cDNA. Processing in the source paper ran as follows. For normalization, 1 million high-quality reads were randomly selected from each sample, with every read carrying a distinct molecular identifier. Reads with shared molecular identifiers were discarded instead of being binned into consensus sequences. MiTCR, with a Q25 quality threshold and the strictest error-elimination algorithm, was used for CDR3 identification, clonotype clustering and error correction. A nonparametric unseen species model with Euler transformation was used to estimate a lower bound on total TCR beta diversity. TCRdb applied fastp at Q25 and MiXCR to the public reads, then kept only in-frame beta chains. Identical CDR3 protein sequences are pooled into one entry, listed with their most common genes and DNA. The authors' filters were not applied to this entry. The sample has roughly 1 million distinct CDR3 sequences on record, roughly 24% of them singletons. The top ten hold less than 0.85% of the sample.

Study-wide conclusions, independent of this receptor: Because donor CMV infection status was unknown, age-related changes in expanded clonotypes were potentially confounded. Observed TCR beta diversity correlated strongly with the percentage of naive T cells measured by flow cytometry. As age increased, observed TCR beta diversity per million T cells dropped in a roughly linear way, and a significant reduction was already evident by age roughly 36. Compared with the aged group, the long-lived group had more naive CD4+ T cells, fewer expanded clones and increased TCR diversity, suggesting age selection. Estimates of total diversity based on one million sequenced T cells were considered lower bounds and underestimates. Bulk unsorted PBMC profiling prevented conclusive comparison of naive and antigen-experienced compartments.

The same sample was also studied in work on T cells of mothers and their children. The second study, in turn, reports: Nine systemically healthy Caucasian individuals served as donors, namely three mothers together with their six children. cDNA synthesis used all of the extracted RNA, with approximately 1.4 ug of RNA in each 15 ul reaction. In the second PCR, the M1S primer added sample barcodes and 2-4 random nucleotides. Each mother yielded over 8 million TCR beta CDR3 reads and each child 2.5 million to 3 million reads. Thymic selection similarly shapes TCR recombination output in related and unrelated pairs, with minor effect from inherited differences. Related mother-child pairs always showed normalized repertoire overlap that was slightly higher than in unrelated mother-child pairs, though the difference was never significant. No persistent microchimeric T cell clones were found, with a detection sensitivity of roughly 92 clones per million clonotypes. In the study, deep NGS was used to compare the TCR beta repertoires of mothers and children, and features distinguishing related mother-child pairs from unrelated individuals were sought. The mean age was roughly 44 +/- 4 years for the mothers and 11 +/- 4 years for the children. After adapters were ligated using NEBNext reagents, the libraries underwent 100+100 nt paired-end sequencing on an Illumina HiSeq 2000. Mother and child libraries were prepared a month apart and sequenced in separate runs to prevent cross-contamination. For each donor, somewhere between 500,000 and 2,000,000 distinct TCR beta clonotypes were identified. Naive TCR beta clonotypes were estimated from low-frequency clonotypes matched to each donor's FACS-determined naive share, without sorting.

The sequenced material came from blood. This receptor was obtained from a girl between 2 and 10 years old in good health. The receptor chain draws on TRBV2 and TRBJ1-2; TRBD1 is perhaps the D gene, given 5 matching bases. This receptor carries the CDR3 CASNIDSLYGYTF. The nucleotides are TGTGCCAGCAATATTGACAGCCTCTATGGCTACACCTTC.